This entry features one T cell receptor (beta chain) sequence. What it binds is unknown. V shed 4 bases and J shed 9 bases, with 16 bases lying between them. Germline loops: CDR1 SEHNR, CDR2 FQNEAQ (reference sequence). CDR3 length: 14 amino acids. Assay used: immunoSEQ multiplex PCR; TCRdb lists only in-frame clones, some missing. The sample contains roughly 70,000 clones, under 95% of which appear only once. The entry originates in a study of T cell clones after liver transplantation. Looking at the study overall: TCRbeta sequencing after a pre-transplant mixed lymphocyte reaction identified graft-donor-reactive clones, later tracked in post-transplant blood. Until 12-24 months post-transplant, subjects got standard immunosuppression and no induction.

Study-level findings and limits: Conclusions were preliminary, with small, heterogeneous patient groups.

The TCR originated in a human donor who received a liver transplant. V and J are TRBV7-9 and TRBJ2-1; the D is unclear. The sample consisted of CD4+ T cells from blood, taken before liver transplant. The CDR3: CASSSLMAAGEQFF. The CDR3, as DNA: TGTGCCAGCAGCTCACTTATGGCCGCCGGTGAGCAGTTCTTC. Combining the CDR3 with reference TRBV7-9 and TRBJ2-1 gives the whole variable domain DTGVSQNPRHKITKRGQNVTFRCDPISEHNRLYWYRQTLGQGPEFLTYFQNEAQLEKSRLLSDRFSAERPKGSFSTLEIQRTEQGDSAMYLCASSSLMAAGEQFFGPGTRLTVL.